This TCR beta chain originates from a study of human T cells and chemical hapten exposure. TCRdb itself ran the RACE reads through MiXCR, one entry per CDR3 protein. In the table there are roughly 180,000 distinct CDR3 sequences, approximately 14% of which are singletons. Time point denoted: patch test 1, 2 weeks after DPC sensitization. Treatment noted: therapeutic diphenylcyclopropenone sensitization with weekly scalp DPC. The CDR3 has 15 amino acids. Germline V gene data show CDR1 as GTSNPN and CDR2 as SVGIG (reference sequence). Trimming removed 5 bases from V and 4 bases from J; junction bases left unmatched: 5. In its sample, this clonotype was seen a few times.

The chain has TRBV30 and TRBJ2-3; TRBD2 agrees at 14 bases. The receptor was derived from a woman in her 30s with alopecia areata. Some clones in this sample may be carry-over from other donors' samples. The sequencing used whole blood, collected in connection with sensitization to the hapten diphenylcyclopropenone (DPC). The CDR3 sequence is CAWQTSGRAADTQYF. CDR3 sequence (DNA): TGTGCCTGGCAGACTAGCGGGAGGGCCGCAGATACGCAGTATTTT.